This TCR beta chain was recorded in a study (dated by TCRdb to about 2016). The germline V gene gives CDR1 as SGHTA and CDR2 as FQGTGA. V was cut back by 3 bases and J by 1 base, leaving a gap of 11 bases between them. Inclusive of the bounding cysteine and phenylalanine, the CDR3 is 15 residues long. Only CDR3 DNA is held: 45 bases, read in frame from base 1. In its sample, this clonotype was seen a few times. Which antigen it targets is not known. Per-nucleotide qualities are absent, and no much larger clonotype sits a single base away. Libraries were prepared through RT-PCR. The sample was run on an Illumina MiSeq. Through fastp at Q25 and MiXCR, TCRdb rebuilt clones from the public reads, retaining in-frame beta chains. When rows share a CDR3 protein, they turn into one entry using the most common DNA and genes. A total of about 700,000 distinct CDR3 sequences appear in this sample, 13% to 15% of them only once. Of the sample, just over 3.5% falls within the top ten clones.

The chain is encoded by TRBV7-3 joined to TRBJ2-3, with a weak D call of TRBD2 (6 bases match). The sequencing sample was made of memory CD4+ T cells from blood. The sequence came from a female donor in good health, serving as a healthy control. The sequenced DNA is TGTGCCAGCAGCTTTTGGCGGGACGGCACAGATACGCAGTATTTT. The encoded protein is CASSFWRDGTDTQYF.